This TCR beta chain was recorded in a study of Ad26.COV2.S vaccination and SARS-CoV-2 variants. Study information: The authors gave Ad26.COV2.S intramuscularly, either once or twice 56 days apart. General study points: Recipients of vaccine and of placebo showed similar breadth of their non-spike TCR repertoires.

Germline CDR1 and CDR2: MNHEY and SVGEGT. V lost 4 bases and J lost 7; bases outside the gene matches: 12. This CDR3 is built from 15 residues. Measured with immunoSEQ multiplex PCR; TCRdb has only the in-frame clones, and not every one. The sample yields 300,000 to 500,000 clones, 88% seen once. Comment on this clone: Its specificity is unknown.

Treatment in this sample: some 20 received Ad26.COV2.S at low or high dose, single or two shots; roughly five received placebo; per-sample allocation not given. Samples analyzed were those drawn on day 63 after the first vaccine or placebo injection. This vaccine is an Ad26 vector that expresses the Wuhan-strain SARS-CoV-2 spike. The source is a person aged 18-65 years who received the Ad26.COV2.S COVID-19 vaccine or a placebo. This specimen was peripheral blood, taken in a trial of Ad26.COV2.S vaccine versus placebo. The chain links TRBV6-2 or TRBV6-3 to TRBJ1-2, with 7 bases identical to TRBD1. The CDR3, as DNA: TGTGCCAGCAGTTCTAACAGGGGATACGCTATTGGCTACACCTTC. It yields the protein CASSSNRGYAIGYTF.